Listed here are 24 T cell receptor beta chains from one sample, sequenced in a study of CD8 T cells in Susac syndrome. Reverse transcription of roughly 0.5 to 1 ug RNA used random hexamers. From the immunoSEQ multiplex PCR reads, TCRdb called clonotypes with MiXCR, one entry per CDR3 protein. The sample contains tens of thousands of distinct CDR3 sequences, 96% of which appear only once. Source material: CD8+ T cells from PBMCs. The receptors shown here come from a human donor with Susac syndrome.

The rearrangement links TRBV7-9 to TRBJ1-1, with 8 bases aligning to TRBD1. Trimming cost V 8 bases and J 5 bases; bases outside gene matches: 13. Germline values: CDR1 SEHNR, CDR2 FQNEAQ (reference sequence). This CDR3 has 15 amino acids. CDR3 nucleotide sequence: TGTGCCAGCCGGGGGAATCCAGGGGGCTGGACTGAAGCTTTCTTT. Its protein product is CASRGNPGGWTEAFF.

The chain links TRBV5-1 to TRBJ1-6; TRBD1 agrees at 7 bases. The CDR3 is made up of 13 amino acids. The germline V gene encodes CDR1 SGHRS and CDR2 YFSETQ. The J segment lost 7 bases and the V segment lost 5 bases, leaving 3 bases of the junction unmatched. CDR3 sequence reads: CASSWGQNSPLHF. CDR3 DNA sequence: TGCGCCAGCAGTTGGGGACAGAATTCACCCCTCCACTTT.

The V gene is TRBV29-1, the J gene TRBJ2-5, with TRBD1 matching over 7 bases. The V and J ends lost 5 bases and 6 bases, in that order; junction bases with no gene match: 6. CDR1 is SQVTM, CDR2 ANQGSEA, per germline. The CDR3 spans 12 residues. DNA of the CDR3: TGCAGCGTTTGGACAGGCGGTCAGACCCAGTACTTC. Translation gives CSVWTGGQTQYF.

The chain couples TRBV6-6 to TRBJ1-1; D unclear. Trimming pared 7 bases from V and 7 bases from J, leaving 10 bases between. The CDR3 consists of 11 residues. Germline CDR1 MNHNY, CDR2 SVGAGI (reference sequence). CDR3 sequence (DNA): TGTGCCAGCACCCGCGAAGTTGAAGCTTTCTTT. Its translation is CASTREVEAFF.

V and J are TRBV6-2 or TRBV6-3 and TRBJ1-6; tentatively, D is TRBD1 (6 bases). The CDR3 loop spans 14 amino acids. The V gene lost 6 bases and the J gene lost 9 bases, with 15 bases spanning the gap. CDR1 is MNHEY and CDR2 is SVGEGT in the germline V gene. The CDR3 nucleotides read TGTGCCAGCAGCCCGGGGACATCCAGTTCACCCCTCCACTTT. This translates into CASSPGTSSSPLHF.

The rearrangement links TRBV6-2 or TRBV6-3 to TRBJ1-5, with D unclear. The germline CDR1 and CDR2 sequences are MNHEY and SVGEGT. The CDR3 loop spans 12 amino acids. The V end lost 6 bases, the J end lost 4 bases, and 7 bases lay between the germline ends. The CDR3 protein is CASRDPNQPQHF. In nucleotides, the CDR3 is TGTGCCAGCAGGGATCCTAATCAGCCCCAGCATTTT.

The chain combines TRBV7-8 with TRBJ2-1; 8 bases map to TRBD2. The V and J ends lost 8 bases and 6 bases, in that order; junction bases with no gene match: 6. The CDR3 covers 13 residues. The germline gives CDR1 SGHVS, CDR2 FQNEAQ. Here the CDR3 reads CASSGGGSNEQFF. The CDR3 nucleotides are TGTGCCAGCTCGGGGGGGGGCAGCAATGAGCAGTTCTTC.

The chain combines TRBV6-6 with TRBJ2-7, with a tentative D call TRBD2 (6 bases). This CDR3 is 15 amino acids long. The germline V gene encodes CDR1 MNHNY and CDR2 SVGAGI (reference sequence). Between the trimmed V and J ends, which lost 0 bases and 3 bases, there was a span of 12 bases. The CDR3 DNA reads TGTGCCAGCAGTTACTCCGCTCGGGGGTACTACGAGCAGTACTTC. Protein product: CASSYSARGYYEQYF.

This chain connects TRBV30 to TRBJ1-1; D unresolved. CDR1 is GTSNPN and CDR2 is SVGIG in the germline V gene (reference sequence). The CDR3 consists of 13 residues. Between the trimmed V and J ends, which lost 5 bases and 1 base, there was a span of 11 bases. The CDR3, as DNA: TGTGCCTGGGCGAGGGCGCCGAACACTGAAGCTTTCTTT. It encodes CAWARAPNTEAFF. Supplemented by reference TRBV30 and TRBJ1-1, the full variable domain reads SQTIHQWPATLVQPVGSPLSLECTVEGTSNPNLYWYRQAAGRGLQLLFYSVGIGQISSEVPQNLSASRPQDRQFILSSKKLLLSDSGFYLCAWARAPNTEAFFGQGTRLTVV.

The chain employs TRBV6-6 and TRBJ1-5, with a possible D match to TRBD1 (5 bases). Germline V gene lookup returns CDR1 MNHNY and CDR2 SVGAGI (reference sequence). Trimming cost V 5 bases and J 4 bases, with 18 bases left between them. The length of the CDR3 is 16 residues. The CDR3 spells CASSQPDEGPNQPQHF. The CDR3 nucleotides read TGTGCCAGCAGTCAACCTGATGAGGGGCCGAATCAGCCCCAGCATTTT.

J is TRBJ1-2 and V is TRBV14; D gene uncertain. Trimming took off 0 bases at V and 7 bases at J, with 6 bases between the two ends. Germline V gene sequence: CDR1 SGHDN, CDR2 FVKESK. CDR3 length: 12 amino acids. This CDR3 is CASSQEYTGYTF. CDR3 nucleotide sequence: TGTGCCAGCAGCCAAGAGTATACTGGCTACACCTTC.

The chain recombines TRBV5-4 with TRBJ2-4, with 8 bases matching TRBD1. The V and J ends lost 7 bases and 5 bases, in that order; junction bases with no gene match: 2. The germline V gene has CDR1 SGHNT and CDR2 YYREEE (reference sequence). The length of the CDR3 is 12 residues. CDR3 nucleotides: TGTGCCAGCCAGGGGGCGCAAAACATTCAGTACTTC. The encoded protein is CASQGAQNIQYF.

The gene calls are TRBV3-1 and TRBJ1-1; weak D call: TRBD1 (5 bases). The length of the CDR3 is 14 residues. The V gene's germline CDR1 is LGHDT and CDR2 YNNKEL (reference sequence). V lost 4 bases to trimming and J lost 5 bases, with 14 bases between them. CDR3 sequence reads: CASSPTAGGTEAFF. The CDR3, as DNA: TGTGCCAGCAGCCCGACAGCCGGGGGGACTGAAGCTTTCTTT.

The table lists this clonotype with a count of one. This chain links TRBV20-1 with TRBJ1-5, with 8 positions matching TRBD1. This CDR3 region has 14 residues. Unmatched junction bases numbered 6, after V lost 5 bases and J lost 3 bases. Germline V gives CDR1 DFQATT, CDR2 SNEGSKA (reference sequence). The CDR3 is CSAGQGGDNQPQHF. In DNA form, the CDR3 reads TGCAGTGCTGGACAGGGAGGGGACAATCAGCCCCAGCATTTT.

This chain's CDR3 is CAWSGPGYEQYF. As DNA, the CDR3 is TGTGCCTGGAGTGGGCCGGGTTACGAGCAGTACTTC. V and J are TRBV30 and TRBJ2-7; unclear D gene. The CDR3 consists of 12 residues. V dropped 1 base and J dropped 4 bases, with 8 bases sitting between them. Per germline, CDR1 GTSNPN and CDR2 SVGIG (reference sequence).

The chain combines TRBV7-2 with TRBJ2-1; D tentatively reads TRBD1 or TRBD2 (7 bases each). V lost 4 bases, J lost 6 bases, and 22 bases lay in between. CDR3 length: 17 residues. Germline V CDR1 and CDR2: SGHTA, FQGNSA. The CDR3 loop reads CASSWLGGGGPGNEQFF. The DNA for the CDR3 is TGTGCCAGCAGCTGGCTAGGGGGCGGGGGACCGGGCAATGAGCAGTTCTTC.

Only one count was recorded for this clonotype. This chain uses TRBV6-2 or TRBV6-3 with TRBJ1-6; 8 bases agree with TRBD1. Germline trimming cut 6 bases from V and 9 bases from J; bases unmatched to any gene: 7. This CDR3 region has 14 residues. Germline CDR1 reads MNHEY; CDR2 reads SVGEGT. CDR3 in amino acids: CASSKTGERSPLHF. CDR3 coding DNA: TGTGCCAGCAGCAAGACAGGGGAACGTTCACCCCTCCACTTT.

The table lists this clonotype with a few counts. This CDR3 reads CASSLQGLNTEAFF. For the CDR3, the DNA is TGTGCCAGCAGTTTACAGGGGTTGAACACTGAAGCTTTCTTT. The rearrangement uses TRBV28 and TRBJ1-1; tentatively, D is TRBD1 (6 bases). The CDR3 extends over 14 amino acids. V lost 2 bases and J 0 bases, leaving 7 bases between the germline ends. CDR1 and CDR2 (germline): MDHEN, SYDVKM.

V and J are TRBV5-1 and TRBJ1-4; 10 bases are a match to TRBD1. The junction had 9 bases not matched to a gene; V was cut back by 0 bases and J by 7 bases. The length of the CDR3 is 17 residues. The germline V gene has CDR1 SGHRS and CDR2 YFSETQ. CDR3 sequence: CASSLGQGASVGEKLFF. The CDR3 DNA reads TGCGCCAGCAGCTTGGGACAGGGGGCGAGCGTAGGTGAAAAACTGTTTTTT.

This clonotype has just one count. The chain links TRBV20-1 to TRBJ2-5, with D possibly being TRBD2 (6 bases). CDR3 length: 12 amino acids. Germline V lookup: CDR1 DFQATT, CDR2 SNEGSKA (reference sequence). Deletions cut 6 bases from V and 5 bases from J, with 13 bases between. The chain's CDR3 is CSAAGPSETQYF. CDR3 DNA: TGCAGTGCCGCGGGGCCGTCGGAGACCCAGTACTTC.

The chain carries TRBV27 and TRBJ1-4; D is possibly TRBD1 (6 bases). The CDR3 totals 14 residues. The V end was cut by 3 bases, the J end by 8 bases, with 13 bases between. Per the germline V gene, CDR1 is MNHEY and CDR2 is SMNVEV (reference sequence). The CDR3 sequence: CASSFPADSEKLFF. The DNA for the CDR3 is TGTGCCAGCAGTTTCCCAGCGGACAGCGAAAAACTGTTTTTT.

The CDR3, as DNA: TGTGCCAGCAGTGAATCAGATACGCAGTATTTT. It codes for CASSESDTQYF. The chain links TRBV25-1 to TRBJ2-3, with unresolved D. Trimming took 1 base from V and 4 from J, leaving 0 bases between them. CDR1 and CDR2 (germline): MGHDK, SYGVNS. The CDR3 is made up of 11 amino acids.

This chain links TRBV9 with TRBJ2-3, with D perhaps matching TRBD2 (6 bases). Between the trimmed V and J ends, which lost 0 bases and 2 bases, there was a span of 13 bases. This CDR3 comprises 16 residues. Germline V gene lookup returns CDR1 SGDLS and CDR2 YYNGEE. The CDR3 DNA reads TGTGCCAGCAGCGTAGGGGGGGTAAGTCCCACAGATACGCAGTATTTT. Protein product: CASSVGGVSPTDTQYF.

The chain uses TRBV3-1 and TRBJ2-5; weak D call: TRBD2 (6 bases). CDR1 and CDR2 from the germline V gene are LGHDT and YNNKEL (reference sequence). The length of the CDR3 is 12 residues. Trimming removed 6 bases at V and 2 bases at J, with 7 bases between. The CDR3 spells CASSRGQETQYF. The CDR3 DNA reads TGTGCCAGCAGTCGGGGGCAAGAGACCCAGTACTTC.